This passage covers 10 T cell receptor beta chains from one sample sequenced in a study of cytomegalovirus exposure and HLA in healthy donors. PCR involved 60 Vbeta and 13 Jbeta primers. Only in-frame clones appear in the TCRdb table, and some are missing; sequencing was by immunoSEQ multiplex PCR. The repertoire consists of approximately 110,000 clones, with 65% to 80% occurring once and the leading ten covering around 3%. Material: PBMCs. The receptor set was obtained from a woman between 40 and 55 years old in good health and CMV-seronegative.

The genes are TRBV5-1 and TRBJ1-4, with TRBD1 matching 12 bases. The germline CDR1 and CDR2 sequences are SGHRS and YFSETQ. V lost 3 bases, J lost 9 bases, and 3 bases stayed unmatched. The CDR3 totals 14 residues. CDR3 sequence: CASSSGQGAKKLFF. CDR3 DNA sequence: TGCGCCAGCAGCTCGGGACAGGGGGCAAAAAAACTGTTTTTT.

V usage is TRBV27 and J usage is TRBJ1-6; tentative D call: TRBD1 (5 bases). Per the germline V gene, CDR1 is MNHEY and CDR2 is SMNVEV (reference sequence). The V gene lost 5 bases and the J gene lost 0 bases, with 11 bases spanning the gap. The CDR3 is 16 amino acids. This chain's CDR3 is CASSRQLSSYNSPLHF. CDR3 nucleotide sequence: TGTGCCAGCAGTCGACAGTTGAGCTCCTATAATTCACCCCTCCACTTT.

The J gene is TRBJ1-4, the V gene TRBV5-1, with TRBD1 as a possible D gene (5 bases). The CDR3 loop spans 15 amino acids. Germline V lookup: CDR1 SGHRS, CDR2 YFSETQ. V was clipped by 3 bases and J by 0 bases, with 9 bases between them. The CDR3 nucleotides read TGCGCCAGCAGCTCCGACAGTGCAACTAATGAAAAACTGTTTTTT. It encodes CASSSDSATNEKLFF.

The chain uses TRBV6-5 and TRBJ2-3, with a weak D call TRBD1 (6 bases). The V gene lost 0 bases and the J gene lost 4 bases, with 11 bases spanning the gap. This CDR3 comprises 15 residues. Germline CDR1 reads MNHEY; CDR2 reads SVGAGI. The CDR3 nucleotides are TGTGCCAGCAGTTACTCATACAGGGCGGCAGATACGCAGTATTTT. Translating gives CASSYSYRAADTQYF.

The chain links TRBV28 to TRBJ1-1; D call uncertain. This CDR3 has 12 amino acids. V lost 4 bases, J lost 3 bases, and 6 bases lay in between. Germline values: CDR1 MDHEN, CDR2 SYDVKM. The CDR3 sequence is CASSYGDTEAFF. CDR3 DNA sequence: TGTGCCAGCAGTTACGGGGACACTGAAGCTTTCTTT. The full variable domain, completed using reference TRBV28 and TRBJ1-1, is DVKVTQSSRYLVKRTGEKVFLECVQDMDHENMFWYRQDPGLGLRLIYFSYDVKMKEKGDIPEGYSVSREKKERFSLILESASTNQTSMYLCASSYGDTEAFFGQGTRLTVV.

The chain recombines TRBV2 with TRBJ2-7; 10 bases map to TRBD2. Germline V CDR1 and CDR2: SNHLY, FYNNEI. Trimming removed 2 bases from V and 0 bases from J; junction bases left unmatched: 1. The length of the CDR3 is 15 residues. The CDR3 region has the DNA TGTGCCAGCAGTGAAACTAGCGGGGTCTCCTACGAGCAGTACTTC. It codes for CASSETSGVSYEQYF.

The rearrangement links TRBV2 to TRBJ2-7; the D gene is possibly TRBD1 (6 bases). Germline values: CDR1 SNHLY, CDR2 FYNNEI. The ends were cut back, 0 bases at V and 5 bases at J, with 17 bases in the middle. The CDR3 extends over 16 amino acids. CDR3 nucleotide sequence: TGTGCCAGCAGTGAAGCGGTCCAGGTCGCAGGGGACGAGCAGTACTTC. This gives the protein CASSEAVQVAGDEQYF. Supplemented by reference TRBV2 and TRBJ2-7, the full variable domain reads EPEVTQTPSHQVTQMGQEVILRCVPISNHLYFYWYRQILGQKVEFLVSFYNNEISEKSEIFDDQFSVERPDGSNFTLKIRSTKLEDSAMYFCASSEAVQVAGDEQYFGPGTRLTVT.

The chain combines TRBV5-1 with TRBJ2-4; TRBD2 aligns across 7 bases. Germline trimming cut 0 bases from V and 8 bases from J; bases unmatched to any gene: 5. Germline V CDR1 and CDR2: SGHRS, YFSETQ. This CDR3 comprises 14 residues. The CDR3 nucleotides are TGCGCCAGCAGCTTGGGGGGGGGACTCCACATTCAGTACTTC. It codes for CASSLGGGLHIQYF.

This chain links TRBV2 with TRBJ2-5; tentatively, D is TRBD1 (6 bases). The CDR3 is made up of 17 amino acids. The germline V gene encodes CDR1 SNHLY and CDR2 FYNNEI. V gave up 0 bases and J gave up 0 bases, with 14 bases separating them. CDR3: CASSEAEGHTYQETQYF. DNA of the CDR3: TGTGCCAGCAGTGAAGCTGAGGGACACACGTACCAAGAGACCCAGTACTTC.

This chain links TRBV27 with TRBJ2-7; perhaps TRBD2 as D (6 bases). The CDR3 has 13 amino acids. Germline CDR1 is MNHEY and CDR2 is SMNVEV (reference sequence). Trimming shortened V by 7 bases and J by 3 bases, and 13 bases separated the two germline ends. CDR3 amino acids: CASTGGSLYEQYF. In nucleotides, the CDR3 is TGTGCCAGCACCGGGGGATCCCTCTACGAGCAGTACTTC.